The clone carrying this T cell receptor (beta chain) was detected a few times. Its antigen is unidentified. PCR was performed a second time for 7 to 11 cycles using a sample-barcoded 5' primer and a J-beta primer mix. The yield of each sample was at least 3 million CDR3-containing paired-end reads. TCRdb reanalysed the 5' RACE reads using MiXCR and keeps one entry per CDR3 protein. The repertoire consists of 550,000 to 750,000 distinct CDR3 sequences, with around 21% occurring once and the leading ten covering around 3.4%. This entry is derived from a study of blood T cells in healthy people across ages. Whole-study results and caveats: Estimated diversity that came from one million T cells was considered an underestimate.

J gave up 11 bases and V 4 bases, and 14 bases lay outside the gene matches. The V gene's germline CDR1 is MNHNS and CDR2 SASEGT. The CDR3 has 15 amino acids. This sequence joins TRBV6-1 and TRBJ2-1; 7 bases agree with TRBD1. The receptor's source is a man aged 65 to 79 in good health. The sample taken for sequencing was blood. This chain's CDR3 is CASSGRTGETVKQFF. The DNA for the CDR3 is TGTGCCAGCAGTGGAAGGACAGGTGAAACGGTGAAGCAGTTCTTC.